This T cell receptor (beta chain) originates from a study of cytomegalovirus exposure and HLA in healthy donors. As for the study in general: Per a later analysis, the approximately 690 first-cohort and over 90 validation repertoires shared one platform.

Only in-frame clones appear in the TCRdb table, and some are missing; sequencing was by immunoSEQ multiplex PCR. The repertoire has 200,000 or so clones, 80% to 90% of them found once; the top ten carry about 3%. The germline gives CDR1 PRHDT, CDR2 FYEKMQ (reference sequence). Trimming cost V 6 bases and J 0 bases, with 12 bases left between them. This CDR3 is 14 amino acids long. Notes on the study in general: In a later analysis, first-cohort TCR clusters were found to tend to co-occur in the 120 or so validation repertoires.

A remark on this clone: The antigen remains unidentified.

The sequence was collected from a woman between 18 and 30 years old in good health and CMV-seronegative. Input material: PBMCs. This chain uses TRBV13 with TRBJ2-7; D may be TRBD2 (6 bases). Here the CDR3 DNA reads TGTGCCAGCAGTTATAGCGGCAGCTCCTACGAGCAGTACTTC. Translated, it gives CASSYSGSSYEQYF.